This T cell receptor (beta chain) was sequenced during a study of post-analysis software for immune sequencing data. General study points: A handful of TRBV segments appeared more often in patients than in controls, and TRBV5-6, TRBV5-1 and TRBV20-1 were among these.

Unique-molecular-identifier-tagged TCR beta cDNA libraries were used. TCRdb redid the calling of the PCR reads with MiXCR, one entry per CDR3 protein. The repertoire holds approximately 690,000 distinct CDR3 sequences, with 55% to 70% as singletons. A word on this clonotype: Its antigen is not identified.

This CDR3 has 15 amino acids. Germline loops: CDR1 DFQATT, CDR2 SNEGSKA (reference sequence). The germline V and J ends were trimmed by 3 bases and 1 base, with 13 bases remaining between them. The receptor comes from a girl aged 2 to 10 with multiple sclerosis. This chain links TRBV20-1 with TRBJ2-1; D is unclear. What was sequenced was blood. CDR3 residues: CSARDEKRSYNEQFF. Here the CDR3 DNA reads TGCAGTGCTAGGGACGAAAAACGTTCCTACAATGAGCAGTTCTTC.